The 20 T cell receptor beta chains presented below share a single source sample, sequenced in a study of T cell responses to AZD1222 COVID-19 vaccine. Sequencing was performed with immunoSEQ multiplex PCR; in TCRdb, only in-frame clones are kept and a portion is missing. In the table there are about 150,000 clones, around 93% of which are singletons. The material was peripheral blood, obtained 28 days after the second AZD1222 dose. These receptors were collected from an adult who received the AZD1222 COVID-19 vaccine.

This rearrangement joins TRBV10-3 to TRBJ2-5; 9 bases agree with TRBD1. Germline V gives CDR1 ENHRY, CDR2 SYGVKD. The junction had 11 bases not matched to a gene; V was cut back by 4 bases and J by 5 bases. This CDR3 contains 16 residues. The CDR3 region is CAISGPGTGSPETQYF. The DNA for the CDR3 is TGTGCCATCAGTGGTCCCGGGACAGGGAGTCCGGAGACCCAGTACTTC.

This clone was detected once. The chain uses TRBV27 and TRBJ1-1; the D gene is possibly TRBD1 (6 bases). The CDR3 contains 13 residues. Germline CDR1 MNHEY, CDR2 SMNVEV (reference sequence). V was shortened by 2 bases and J by 8 bases, with 12 bases between the two germline ends. CDR3 loop: CASSLMGAAEAFF. The CDR3 coding sequence is TGTGCCAGCAGTTTAATGGGGGCCGCCGAAGCTTTCTTT.

This clone has a single count. The chain couples TRBV7-6 to TRBJ2-3; 12 nucleotides agree with TRBD2. CDR1 is SGHVS and CDR2 is FNYEAQ in the germline V gene. The ends lost 5 bases at V and 4 bases at J; junction bases unmatched: 22. This CDR3 is built from 21 residues. In nucleotides, the CDR3 is TGTGCCAGCAGCCGGCCCAGGGGGCGGAGGACTAGCGGGAATGTGGCAGATACGCAGTATTTT. Amino acid sequence: CASSRPRGRRTSGNVADTQYF.

V is TRBV29-1 and J is TRBJ2-5, with D tentatively TRBD1 (5 bases). Trimming took off 4 bases at V and 2 bases at J, with 8 bases between the two ends. The CDR3 sequence is 12 residues long. Germline V gene sequence: CDR1 SQVTM, CDR2 ANQGSEA. The CDR3 DNA sequence: TGCAGCGTTGGACGACAGCAAGAGACCCAGTACTTC. This sequence encodes CSVGRQQETQYF.

This clone was detected only once. V and J are TRBV7-9 and TRBJ2-2; D possibly corresponds to TRBD2 (5 bases). Germline CDR1 and CDR2: SEHNR and FQNEAQ (reference sequence). This CDR3 contains 14 residues. Trimming shortened V by 2 bases and J by 4 bases, and 8 bases separated the two germline ends. CDR3 residues: CASSLLASTGELFF. DNA for the CDR3: TGTGCCAGCAGCTTATTAGCGAGCACCGGGGAGCTGTTTTTT. Complete variable domain (other parts from reference TRBV7-9 and TRBJ2-2): DTGVSQNPRHKITKRGQNVTFRCDPISEHNRLYWYRQTLGQGPEFLTYFQNEAQLEKSRLLSDRFSAERPKGSFSTLEIQRTEQGDSAMYLCASSLLASTGELFFGEGSRLTVL.

This rearrangement joins TRBV30 to TRBJ2-3; 9 nucleotides line up with TRBD2. The V and J ends lost 2 bases and 4 bases, in that order; junction bases with no gene match: 7. Germline CDR1 is GTSNPN and CDR2 is SVGIG (reference sequence). This CDR3 has 15 amino acids. CDR3 sequence reads: CAWSHLAGAADTQYF. CDR3 bases: TGTGCCTGGAGTCATTTAGCGGGGGCCGCAGATACGCAGTATTTT.

The table lists this clone with a count of one. This sequence joins TRBV5-5 and TRBJ1-1, with D possibly TRBD1 on 6 matching bases. CDR3 size: 13 residues. The V end lost 4 bases, the J end lost 11 bases, and 18 bases lay between the germline ends. Germline V gene sequence: CDR1 SGHKS, CDR2 YYEKEE (reference sequence). Written as DNA, the CDR3 is TGTGCCAGCAGCACTGTACAGGGCAACGAGGCTTTCTTT. Its translation: CASSTVQGNEAFF.

In this sample, this clone turned up once. The chain employs TRBV14 and TRBJ1-1; D is possibly TRBD1 (5 bases). Germline-derived CDR1 and CDR2 are SGHDN and FVKESK. Trimming stripped 4 bases from V and 1 base from J, with 16 bases between. The CDR3 consists of 16 residues. The CDR3 is CASSRIGGTGNTEAFF. CDR3 bases: TGTGCCAGCAGCCGAATTGGAGGGACGGGGAACACTGAAGCTTTCTTT.

The chain is built from TRBV6-2 or TRBV6-3 and TRBJ1-4, with 9 bases lining up with TRBD1. With V trimmed by 5 bases and J by 6 bases, 7 bases remained unmatched. Germline V lookup: CDR1 MNHEY, CDR2 SVGEGT. The CDR3 runs to 15 residues. CDR3 coding DNA: TGTGCCAGCAGTGATACAGGGGGCGCGGATGAAAAACTGTTTTTT. Protein sequence: CASSDTGGADEKLFF.

The chain uses TRBV2 and TRBJ2-2, with D unresolved. V shed 7 bases and J shed 0 bases, with 12 bases lying between them. CDR1 is SNHLY, CDR2 FYNNEI, per germline. The CDR3 is made up of 15 amino acids. Here the CDR3 DNA reads TGTGCCAGCAATAGACTCCGTGCGAACACCGGGGAGCTGTTTTTT. Translated, it gives CASNRLRANTGELFF. Filled out from reference TRBV2 and TRBJ2-2, the complete variable domain reads EPEVTQTPSHQVTQMGQEVILRCVPISNHLYFYWYRQILGQKVEFLVSFYNNEISEKSEIFDDQFSVERPDGSNFTLKIRSTKLEDSAMYFCASNRLRANTGELFFGEGSRLTVL.

The CDR3 here is CASRSREGGNTIYF. The CDR3 DNA sequence: TGTGCCAGTAGATCCCGTGAAGGTGGAAACACCATATATTTT. This chain joins TRBV19 and TRBJ1-3; D uncertain. Trimming pared 6 bases from V and 3 bases from J, leaving 12 bases between. Germline CDR1 is LNHDA and CDR2 is SQIVND (reference sequence). The CDR3 is 14 amino acids.

The CDR3: CASRRGGEKLFF. The CDR3 nucleotides read TGTGCCAGCAGGCGGGGTGGCGAAAAACTGTTTTTT. The chain employs TRBV7-9 and TRBJ1-4; D call uncertain. CDR3 length: 12 residues. V was cut by 6 bases and J by 8 bases, with 10 bases left in between. The germline V gene has CDR1 SEHNR and CDR2 FQNEAQ (reference sequence).

The chain recombines TRBV13 with TRBJ1-2; D gene unclear. Between the trimmed V and J ends, which lost 5 bases and 3 bases, there was a span of 7 bases. The CDR3 is made up of 12 amino acids. Germline values: CDR1 PRHDT, CDR2 FYEKMQ (reference sequence). The CDR3 region is CASSGRDYGYTF. The CDR3 DNA is TGTGCCAGCAGCGGAAGAGACTATGGCTACACCTTC.

This chain uses TRBV19 with TRBJ2-7; a possible D gene is TRBD1 (6 bases). The CDR3 extends over 16 amino acids. Trimming pared 3 bases from V and 2 bases from J, leaving 17 bases between. Germline CDR1 and CDR2: LNHDA and SQIVND (reference sequence). The CDR3 bases are TGTGCCAGTAGTATCAGGGGTCCGGGGCCAACCTACGAGCAGTACTTC. Its protein product is CASSIRGPGPTYEQYF.

This chain uses TRBV4-3 with TRBJ2-1; 8 bases map to TRBD1. This CDR3 is built from 15 residues. Germline lookup yields CDR1 LGHNA and CDR2 YSLEER. The V gene end was trimmed by 3 bases and the J gene end by 5 bases; junction bases not matched to a gene: 6. CDR3 DNA: TGCGCCAGCAGCCAGGAGGGACAGGTAAACAATGAGCAGTTCTTC. Amino acids: CASSQEGQVNNEQFF.

This clone was observed a single time. CDR3 bases: TGCAGTGCTAGTGACCCGGGGGTCACTGAAGCTTTCTTT. It yields the protein CSASDPGVTEAFF. The V call is TRBV20-1, the J call TRBJ1-1; D perhaps matches TRBD1 (5 bases). V shed 3 bases and J shed 4 bases, with 12 bases lying between them. CDR3 length: 13 residues. Germline CDR1 reads DFQATT; CDR2 reads SNEGSKA (reference sequence).

This rearrangement joins TRBV6-5 to TRBJ2-2; possible D gene TRBD2, 5 bases. The CDR3 is 15 amino acids. The germline gives CDR1 MNHEY, CDR2 SVGAGI. The V gene lost 6 bases and the J gene lost 0 bases, with 11 bases spanning the gap. CDR3 sequence reads: CASSPGKANTGELFF. The CDR3 DNA follows: TGTGCCAGCAGCCCGGGGAAAGCGAACACCGGGGAGCTGTTTTTT.

CDR3 protein: CASSLAGPGNTEAFF. The DNA for the CDR3 is TGTGCCAGCAGCTTGGCGGGACCCGGCAACACTGAAGCTTTCTTT. V and J are TRBV7-9 and TRBJ1-1; perhaps TRBD1 as D (5 bases). Between the trimmed V and J ends, which lost 3 bases and 2 bases, there was a span of 13 bases. Germline V gene lookup returns CDR1 SEHNR and CDR2 FQNEAQ (reference sequence). The CDR3 is 15 residues long.

The V and J genes are TRBV6-6 and TRBJ1-2; D is unresolved. Germline-derived CDR1 and CDR2 are MNHNY and SVGAGI (reference sequence). The V and J ends lost 7 bases and 6 bases respectively, with 12 bases between them. The CDR3 loop spans 12 amino acids. The CDR3 loop reads CASTTGRDGYTF. As DNA, the CDR3 is TGTGCCAGCACCACGGGGAGGGATGGCTACACCTTC.

The chain employs TRBV15 and TRBJ2-5; TRBD2 might be the D (5 bases). V was trimmed by 0 bases and J by 5 bases, leaving 13 bases between them. CDR3 length: 15 residues. Per germline, CDR1 LNHNV and CDR2 YYDKDF (reference sequence). CDR3: CATSRDLEGMETQYF. CDR3 bases: TGTGCCACCAGCAGAGATTTAGAGGGTATGGAGACCCAGTACTTC.